This TCR beta chain was identified during a study of molecular identifiers for immune sequencing clone quantification. Broader study findings: Clones that exceeded 20 RNA copies held over 99% of effector molecules, yet under 1% in naive cells. Identical barcode-sharing TCR molecules could lead to underestimated sizes for highly expanded clones.

Methods described previously, with TCR primers listed, were used for bulk TCR libraries. TCRdb re-derived calls from the PCR reads in MiXCR, one entry per CDR3 protein. The data contain around 300,000 distinct CDR3 sequences, roughly 24% of them singletons. Trimming removed 5 bases at V and 6 bases at J, with 20 bases between. Germline V CDR1 and CDR2: PRHDT, FYEKMQ (reference sequence). This CDR3 is built from 15 residues. Sorting captured naive CD8 T cells as CD8+CD4-CCR7+CD45RA+. This clonotype was seen a single time. Its matching antigen is unknown. Specimen: naive CD8+ T cells from blood, with Jurkat cell RNA spiked in. The subset is: FACS-sorted CD8+CD4-CCR7+CD45RA+ naive T cells. The chain links TRBV13 to TRBJ2-7; the D call may be TRBD1 or TRBD2 (5 bases each). This TCR derives from a human donor in good health. Some libraries in this study had Jurkat cell RNA spiked in. CDR3 sequence reads: CASSPLASGGGEQYF. The CDR3 DNA follows: TGTGCCAGCAGCCCCCTCGCTTCTGGTGGGGGCGAGCAGTACTTC.